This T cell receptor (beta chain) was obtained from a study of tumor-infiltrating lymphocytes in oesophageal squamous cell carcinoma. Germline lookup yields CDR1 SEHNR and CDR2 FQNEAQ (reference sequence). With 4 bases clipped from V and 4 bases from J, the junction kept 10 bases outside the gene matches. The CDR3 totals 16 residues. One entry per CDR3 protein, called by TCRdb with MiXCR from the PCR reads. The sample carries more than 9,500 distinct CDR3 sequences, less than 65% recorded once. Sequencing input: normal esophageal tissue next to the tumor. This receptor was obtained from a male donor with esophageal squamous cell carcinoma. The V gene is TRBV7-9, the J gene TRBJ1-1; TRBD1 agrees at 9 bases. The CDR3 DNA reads TGTGCCAGCAGCTCAGCGGACAGGGGATCTCGCACTGAAGCTTTCTTT. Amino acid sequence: CASSSADRGSRTEAFF.